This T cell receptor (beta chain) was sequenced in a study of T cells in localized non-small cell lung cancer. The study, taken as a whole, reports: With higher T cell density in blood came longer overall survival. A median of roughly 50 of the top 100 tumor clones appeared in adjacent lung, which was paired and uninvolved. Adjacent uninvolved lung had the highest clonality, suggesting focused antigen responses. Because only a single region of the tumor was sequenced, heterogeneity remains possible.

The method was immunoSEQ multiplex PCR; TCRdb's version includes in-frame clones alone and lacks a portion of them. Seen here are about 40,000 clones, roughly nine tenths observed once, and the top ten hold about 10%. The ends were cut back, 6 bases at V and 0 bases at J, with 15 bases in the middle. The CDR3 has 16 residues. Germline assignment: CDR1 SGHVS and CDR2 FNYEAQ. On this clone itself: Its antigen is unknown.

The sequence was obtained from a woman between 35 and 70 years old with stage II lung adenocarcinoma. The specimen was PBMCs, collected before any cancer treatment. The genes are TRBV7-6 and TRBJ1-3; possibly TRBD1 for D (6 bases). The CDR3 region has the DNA TGTGCCAGCAGTCAAAGGGGGGCCTTCTCTGGAAACACCATATATTTT. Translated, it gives CASSQRGAFSGNTIYF.